The 9 T cell receptor beta chains in this list originate from one sample, sequenced in a study of T cell responses to AZD1222 COVID-19 vaccine. TCRdb's table, derived via immunoSEQ multiplex PCR, lists solely in-frame clones and lacks some. The table lists more than 110,000 clones, 80% to 95% of them singletons. The sequencing here drew on peripheral blood, taken 28 days after the second AZD1222 dose. Source of these receptors: an adult who received the AZD1222 COVID-19 vaccine.

The chain joins TRBV11-2 to TRBJ1-4; D is undetermined. The V end lost 5 bases, the J end lost 5 bases, and 12 bases lay between the germline ends. Germline assignment: CDR1 SGHAT and CDR2 FQNNGV. The CDR3 totals 14 residues. The CDR3 coding sequence is TGTGCCAGCAGCCCGCGATTACCCAATGAAAAACTGTTTTTT. This codes for CASSPRLPNEKLFF.

V gene TRBV9 combines with J gene TRBJ2-7; D gene unclear. The V and J ends lost 4 bases and 0 bases respectively, with 11 bases between them. This CDR3 is built from 14 residues. The germline V gene has CDR1 SGDLS and CDR2 YYNGEE. The CDR3 protein is CASSPRSGSYEQYF. CDR3 sequence (DNA): TGTGCCAGCAGCCCCAGGTCGGGCTCCTACGAGCAGTACTTC.

V and J are TRBV6-6 and TRBJ2-1; 8 bases fit TRBD1. The CDR3 is 15 amino acids. Germline values: CDR1 MNHNY, CDR2 SVGAGI (reference sequence). The V segment lost 8 bases and the J segment 6 bases; nucleotides outside the gene matches: 12. The CDR3: CASRSGQAEPNEQFF. In DNA form, the CDR3 reads TGTGCCAGCCGGTCGGGACAGGCCGAACCCAATGAGCAGTTCTTC.

The chain carries TRBV10-3 and TRBJ1-1; 7 nucleotides match TRBD1. The CDR3 extends over 14 amino acids. The V segment lost 5 bases and the J segment 0 bases; nucleotides outside the gene matches: 3. Germline V lookup: CDR1 ENHRY, CDR2 SYGVKD. CDR3 DNA: TGTGCCATCAGTTCCGGGACAGTGAACACTGAAGCTTTCTTT. It codes for CAISSGTVNTEAFF.

This CDR3 is CASSFLDRANYGYTF. Here the CDR3 DNA reads TGTGCCAGCAGCTTCCTGGACAGGGCGAACTATGGCTACACCTTC. The J gene is TRBJ1-2, the V gene TRBV5-4, with 8 bases identical to TRBD1. Germline-derived CDR1 and CDR2 are SGHNT and YYREEE (reference sequence). Losses at the gene ends were 2 bases for V and 2 bases for J; bases not matched to a gene: 5. This CDR3 contains 15 residues.

This chain links TRBV29-1 with TRBJ1-2; the D is unclear. The CDR3 sequence is 12 residues long. V lost 5 bases to trimming and J lost 3 bases, with 10 bases between them. The germline CDR1 and CDR2 sequences are SQVTM and ANQGSEA. Here the CDR3 DNA reads TGCAGCGTTAGAACAGCATACTATGGCTACACCTTC. This encodes CSVRTAYYGYTF.

V and J are TRBV5-1 and TRBJ2-7, with TRBD2 matching 9 bases. Germline assignment: CDR1 SGHRS and CDR2 YFSETQ. The CDR3 spans 13 residues. With 2 bases clipped from V and 4 bases from J, the junction kept 1 base outside the gene matches. The CDR3 sequence: CASSFSGSYEQYF. CDR3 DNA sequence: TGCGCCAGCAGCTTTAGCGGGAGTTACGAGCAGTACTTC.

The chain links TRBV3-1 (or the pseudogene TRBV3-2) to TRBJ2-7; TRBD1 aligns across 7 bases. In germline, CDR1 is LGHDT, CDR2 YNNKEL (reference sequence). The CDR3 runs 12 residues. Trimming removed 5 bases from V and 7 bases from J; junction bases left unmatched: 5. CDR3 nucleotide sequence: TGTGCCAGCAGCGAATCGGACAGGGAGCAGTACTTC. It encodes CASSESDREQYF.

The CDR3, as DNA: TGTGCCAGCAGTACCCCCGCGGGTAGCGGAAACACCATATATTTT. It yields the protein CASSTPAGSGNTIYF. The gene calls are TRBV28 and TRBJ1-3; no firm D call. The V and J ends lost 5 bases and 4 bases respectively, with 15 bases between them. The CDR3 runs to 15 residues. The germline CDR1 and CDR2 sequences are MDHEN and SYDVKM.